This T cell receptor beta chain was obtained from a study of CD8 T cells in ankylosing spondylitis. Germline V CDR1 and CDR2: SQVTM, ANQGSEA. The CDR3 spans 13 residues. Unmatched junction bases numbered 4, after V lost 6 bases and J lost 0 bases. Broader study findings: Clones linked to the disease showed a CD8+ phenotype. They occurred at relatively low frequencies in peripheral blood. Disease-linked clones reportedly concentrated significantly in matched ankylosing spondylitis synovial fluid. For ankylosing spondylitis blood, a TCR beta motif of several highly homologous variants appeared characteristic.

As the method for making TCR beta libraries, quantitative 5'-RACE with molecular barcodes was used. Via MiXCR, TCRdb re-called the 5' RACE reads, giving one row per CDR3 protein. The data hold fewer than 750,000 distinct CDR3 sequences, with under 20% observed a single time. This clonotype was picked up a small number of times. Its specificity is unknown. The rearrangement links TRBV29-1 to TRBJ1-1; 7 bases fit TRBD1. Sequenced sample: blood, either unsorted or a sorted T cell fraction (not recorded which). This receptor was taken from a male donor with ankylosing spondylitis. The CDR3, as DNA: TGCAGCGTAGTACAGGGGATGAACACTGAAGCTTTCTTT. This gives the protein CSVVQGMNTEAFF. The full variable domain, with the rest looked up from reference TRBV29-1 and TRBJ1-1, is SAVISQKPSRDICQRGTSLTIQCQVDSQVTMMFWYRQQPGQSLTLIATANQGSEATYESGFVIDKFPISRPNLTFSTLTVSNMSPEDSSIYLCSVVQGMNTEAFFGQGTRLTVV.